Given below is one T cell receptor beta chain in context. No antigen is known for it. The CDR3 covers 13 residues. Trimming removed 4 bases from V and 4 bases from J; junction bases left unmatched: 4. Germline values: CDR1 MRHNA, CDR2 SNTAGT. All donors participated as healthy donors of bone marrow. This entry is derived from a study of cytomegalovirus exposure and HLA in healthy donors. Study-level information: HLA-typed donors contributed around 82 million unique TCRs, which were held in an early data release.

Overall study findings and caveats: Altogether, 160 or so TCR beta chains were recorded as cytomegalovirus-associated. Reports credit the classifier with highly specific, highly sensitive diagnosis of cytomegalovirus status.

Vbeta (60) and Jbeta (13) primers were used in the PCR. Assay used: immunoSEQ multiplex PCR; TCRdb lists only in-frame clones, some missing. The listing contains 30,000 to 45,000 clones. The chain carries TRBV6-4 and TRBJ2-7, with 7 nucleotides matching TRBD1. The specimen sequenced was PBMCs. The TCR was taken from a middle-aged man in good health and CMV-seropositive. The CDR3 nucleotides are TGTGCCAGCAGTGCCGCGACAGGGTACGAGCAGTACTTC. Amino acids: CASSAATGYEQYF.